Following are 26 T cell receptor beta chains from one sample sequenced in a study of tumor-infiltrating lymphocytes in primary liver carcinoma. Unsorted whole blood supplied the RNA, and germline DNA was extracted too. A primer in the constant region served to generate TCR beta cDNA from 500 to 600 ng of total RNA. Libraries of TCR beta came from three nested multiplex PCR rounds with slightly modified ARM-PCR. Primers for the first two PCR rounds were TRBV1-TRBV30 forward primers and a C-beta reverse primer (approximately 10 cycles per round). In TCRdb, the multiplex PCR reads were re-called with MiXCR into one record per CDR3 protein. Of about 320,000 distinct CDR3 sequences detected, approximately 60% appear once; the ten largest clones hold roughly 9%. Source material: peripheral blood. These receptors were collected from a man between 35 and 55 years old with primary liver carcinoma and hepatitis B virus infection.

This clonotype has at least ten counts. This chain links TRBV6-5 with TRBJ1-2; TRBD1 aligns across 7 bases. The CDR3 totals 15 residues. J was trimmed by 4 bases and V by 5 bases; bases with no gene match: 10. The germline gives CDR1 MNHEY, CDR2 SVGAGI. Written as DNA, the CDR3 is TGTGCCAGCAGTCGACCCTCGACAGGGAGCTATGGCTACACCTTC. Translating it yields CASSRPSTGSYGYTF.

In regard to this clonotype: This is likely a read error, given that the CDR3 carries no conserved phenylalanine or tryptophan at its end. J is TRBJ1-6 and V is TRBV6-1, with 9 bases that match TRBD1. Germline V gene lookup returns CDR1 MNHNS and CDR2 SASEGT. The CDR3 sequence is 17 residues long. The DNA of the CDR3 is TGTGCTAGCAGTGAACCACCGGGGACAGGGCGGAATTCACCCCTCCACTCT. This codes for CASSEPPGTGRNSPLHS.

In regard to this clonotype: Given a much more abundant clone one base away, this may be a read error. No conserved phenylalanine or tryptophan is present at the end of the CDR3, so a read error is the likely explanation. This chain joins TRBV5-6 and TRBJ2-1; the match to TRBD2 covers 7 bases. The ends lost 4 bases at V and 2 bases at J; junction bases unmatched: 9. The CDR3 has 16 residues. Looked up from germline, CDR1 is SGHDT and CDR2 is YYEEEE. CDR3 coding DNA: TGTGCCAGCAGCCCCAATCGGGGACTAACCTACAATGAGCAGTTCCTC. Translated, it gives CASSPNRGLTYNEQFL.

The chain employs TRBV6-5 and TRBJ2-2, with 9 bases lining up with TRBD2. The CDR3 has 16 amino acids. The germline V gene encodes CDR1 MNHEY and CDR2 SVGAGI. V dropped 0 bases and J dropped 9; count of bases not matched to a gene: 8. DNA for the CDR3: TGTGCCAGCAGTTACTCGAATAGCGGGAGTACCTGGGAGCTGTTTTTT. This gives the protein CASSYSNSGSTWELFF.

The chain recombines TRBV30 with TRBJ2-1; 7 nucleotides match TRBD1. Germline V gives CDR1 GTSNPN, CDR2 SVGIG (reference sequence). V lost 1 base to trimming and J lost 6 bases; unmatched junction nucleotides: 3. The CDR3 runs 13 residues. CDR3 nucleotide sequence: TGTGCCTGGAGTGGGGCAGGGGGCAATGAGCAGTTCTTC. Translation gives CAWSGAGGNEQFF. Drawing the rest from reference TRBV30 and TRBJ2-1, the complete variable domain is SQTIHQWPATLVQPVGSPLSLECTVEGTSNPNLYWYRQAAGRGLQLLFYSVGIGQISSEVPQNLSASRPQDRQFILSSKKLLLSDSGFYLCAWSGAGGNEQFFGPGTRLTVL.

A note on this clonotype: The CDR3 ends on some other residue instead of the conserved phenylalanine or tryptophan, so this is likely a read error. The DNA is left out, because the CDR3 cannot be placed on it with certainty; the CDR3 is given as TCRdb lists it. This chain connects TRBV29-1 to TRBJ2-2; the D call TRBD2 from the table was never checked on the DNA. The germline gives CDR1 SQVTM, CDR2 ANQGSEA. The CDR3 is 15 residues long, counting both termini. The CDR3 sequence is CSVGISAANTGEPFL.

As regards this clonotype: This may stem from a read error, because a much larger clone lies one nucleotide away. This chain connects TRBV6-2 or TRBV6-3 to TRBJ2-7, with 8 nucleotides matching TRBD2. Trimming cost V 1 base and J 9 bases; bases outside gene matches: 14. The CDR3 is 16 amino acids. CDR1 and CDR2 from the germline V gene are MNHEY and SVGEGT. Written as DNA, the CDR3 is TGTGCCAGCAGTTACTGGGGAGCGGGAGTCCCCCACGGGCAGTACTTC. This gives the protein CASSYWGAGVPHGQYF.

This clonotype was seen many times. The CDR3 DNA follows: TGTGCCAGCAGTCGATCAACTGGGAGCGGGAGTTCCCTCAATGAGCAGTTCTTC. It specifies CASSRSTGSGSSLNEQFF. This chain links TRBV12-3 or TRBV12-4 with TRBJ2-1; 8 bases are shared with TRBD2. J was trimmed by 6 bases and V by 5 bases; bases with no gene match: 18. The CDR3 is 18 amino acids.

Regarding this clonotype: A single base separates this from a much larger clone, so it may be a read error. The chain employs TRBV6-1 and TRBJ2-2; D possibly uses TRBD1 or TRBD2 (6 bases each). The CDR3 contains 16 residues. Germline V lookup: CDR1 MNHNS, CDR2 SASEGT. The CDR3 nucleotides read TGTGCCAGCAGATGGGACGGAGGAGGGGACACCGGGGAGGTGTTTTTT. It translates to CASRWDGGGDTGEVFF.

Only one count was recorded for this clonotype. Sequence at one end of the junction differs from germline and may be a read error. This chain links TRBV4-1 with TRBJ1-2, with TRBD1 matching over 9 bases. Germline CDR1 reads MGHRA; CDR2 reads YSYEKL. The CDR3 covers 16 residues. The CDR3, as DNA: TGCCCCAGCAGCCAAGACCCCGGGACAGGGACCTGTGGCTACACCTTC. Amino acid sequence: CPSSQDPGTGTCGYTF.

Comment on this clonotype: It is likely a read error, because the conserved phenylalanine at the end of the CDR3 is missing. This chain connects TRBV5-6 to TRBJ2-5; D is unclear. Germline CDR1 and CDR2: SGHDT and YYEEEE. The CDR3 is 11 amino acids. Trimming stripped 0 bases from V and 3 bases from J, with 0 bases between. CDR3 amino acids: CASSLEETQYL. The CDR3 region has the DNA TGTGCCAGCAGCTTGGAAGAGACCCAGTACCTC.

Many counts were recorded for this clonotype. CDR3 sequence: CASNPPGDQPQHF. DNA for the CDR3: TGTGCCAGTAACCCCCCCGGCGATCAGCCCCAGCATTTT. The chain uses TRBV6-1 and TRBJ1-5; no reliable D call. Germline V gives CDR1 MNHNS, CDR2 SASEGT. The CDR3 sequence is 13 residues long. The germline V and J ends were trimmed by 9 bases and 5 bases, with 14 bases remaining between them.

This clonotype was seen ten or more times. This rearrangement joins TRBV5-5 to TRBJ2-2; the match to TRBD1 covers 7 bases. V lost 3 bases, J lost 2 bases, and 10 bases stayed unmatched. This CDR3 has 17 amino acids. Per germline, CDR1 SGHKS and CDR2 YYEKEE (reference sequence). The CDR3 reads CASSSPEGGPNTGELFF. Here the CDR3 DNA reads TGTGCCAGCAGCTCTCCGGAAGGGGGCCCTAACACCGGGGAGCTGTTTTTT.

With respect to this clonotype: A read error may account for a junction end that differs from germline. V is TRBV4-3 and J is TRBJ2-2; D is perhaps TRBD2 (5 bases). CDR1 and CDR2 (germline): LGHNA, YSLEER. The CDR3 is made up of 13 amino acids. In nucleotides, the CDR3 is TGCGCCAGCAGCCCCCGGACCACCGGGGAGCTGCTTTTT. This gives the protein CASSPRTTGELLF.

The V and J genes are TRBV18 and TRBJ1-1; D unresolved. The V and J ends lost 3 bases and 7 bases respectively, with 9 bases between them. The CDR3 consists of 12 residues. Germline CDR1 KGHSH, CDR2 LQKENI. The CDR3 region has the DNA TGTGCCAGCTCACCGATGGGAGGTGAAGCTTTCTTT. Translated: CASSPMGGEAFF.

This clonotype has a handful of counts. CDR3 in DNA: TGTGCCAGCAGTTTCCCGACTAGGGGGAGGGCCCAGGGAGAGACCCAGTACTTC. The encoded protein is CASSFPTRGRAQGETQYF. This chain connects TRBV6-2 or TRBV6-3 to TRBJ2-5; TRBD2 might be the D (7 bases). CDR1 and CDR2 from the germline V gene are MNHEY and SVGEGT. The germline V and J ends were trimmed by 4 bases and 4 bases, with 25 bases remaining between them. This CDR3 is built from 18 residues.

The sample holds many counts of this clonotype. The chain couples TRBV4-1 to TRBJ2-5; tentatively, D is TRBD1 or TRBD2 (5 bases each). Germline lookup yields CDR1 MGHRA and CDR2 YSYEKL. The CDR3 consists of 16 residues. The ends were cut back, 0 bases at V and 5 bases at J, with 16 bases in the middle. The DNA of the CDR3 is TGCGCCAGCAGCCAAGAGGGAAGGGACCTGGGGGAGACCCAGTACTTC. It translates to CASSQEGRDLGETQYF.

Comment on this clonotype: Since a much larger clone is just one base distant, this may be a read error. The chain couples TRBV6-5 to TRBJ2-3; 9 bases are shared with TRBD1. This CDR3 comprises 13 residues. Germline V gene lookup returns CDR1 MNHEY and CDR2 SVGAGI. CDR3 loop: CASRGTGIDTQCF. The DNA for the CDR3 is TGTGCCAGCAGAGGGACAGGGATAGATACGCAGTGTTTT.

To note about this clonotype: This may stem from a read error, because a much larger clone lies one nucleotide away. V is TRBV12-3 or TRBV12-4 and J is TRBJ1-5; TRBD1 matches at 7 bases. V shed 5 bases, J shed 10 bases, and the junction held 11 bases outside the gene matches. The CDR3 spans 14 residues. For the CDR3, the DNA is TGTGCCAGCAGTCCTCCAGGGGGAGGCCATCCCCAGCATTTT. Translated: CASSPPGGGHPQHF.

The chain is built from TRBV6-1 and TRBJ2-1; either TRBD1 or TRBD2 may fit D (5 bases each). The length of the CDR3 is 13 residues. CDR1 MNHNS and CDR2 SASEGT come from the germline V gene. The germline V and J ends were trimmed by 4 bases and 9 bases, with 13 bases remaining between them. DNA for the CDR3: TGTGCCAGCAGTGGTCGAGGGGCGTGTGAGCAGTTCTTC. It translates to CASSGRGACEQFF.

The chain couples TRBV30 to TRBJ2-2, with D uncertain. V lost 3 bases, J lost 3 bases, and 11 bases lay in between. This CDR3 is built from 14 residues. Germline-derived CDR1 and CDR2 are GTSNPN and SVGIG (reference sequence). CDR3 nucleotide sequence: TGTGCCTGGAGAGGTTTAGTGGACACCGGGGAGCTGTTTTTT. Translation: CAWRGLVDTGELFF.

This clonotype occurred a few times. This rearrangement joins TRBV5-1 to TRBJ1-2, with D tentatively TRBD1 (5 bases). V dropped 0 bases and J dropped 2 bases, with 11 bases sitting between them. Germline V gene sequence: CDR1 SGHRS, CDR2 YFSETQ. There are 15 residues in the CDR3. The DNA for the CDR3 is TGCGCCAGCAGCTTGGCAGGTGCAGGGAACTATGGCTACACCTTC. It yields the protein CASSLAGAGNYGYTF.

A note on this clonotype: Just one base apart from a much larger clone, this may be a read error. This chain uses TRBV12-3 or TRBV12-4 with TRBJ1-3; D unclear. Trimming took off 1 base at V and 8 bases at J, with 9 bases between the two ends. This CDR3 region has 13 residues. CDR3 nucleotide sequence: TGTGCCAGCAGTTTAGATCTGGGAGACACCATATATTTT. It is translated as CASSLDLGDTIYF.

Comment on this clonotype: A much larger clone differs from this one at a single base, so this may be a read error. J is TRBJ1-3 and V is TRBV4-2; 12 bases line up with TRBD1. Germline CDR1 is LGHNA and CDR2 is YNFKEQ. Trimming at V came to 3 bases and at J to 7 bases, leaving 7 bases not matched to a gene. The CDR3 spans 16 residues. For the CDR3, the DNA is TGTGCCAGCAGCCAGCTTCCGGGACAGGGGGCGAACACCATATATTTT. Translating it yields CASSQLPGQGANTIYF.

V usage is TRBV10-3 and J usage is TRBJ2-5; possible D gene TRBD2, 5 bases. The CDR3 spans 12 residues. With 8 bases removed from V and 4 bases from J, the gap between germline ends came to 11 bases. CDR1 is ENHRY, CDR2 SYGVKD, per germline. CDR3 in DNA: TGTGCCATCCGGGATCCTCGAGAGACCCAGTACTTC. Translation: CAIRDPRETQYF.

Only a few counts were recorded for this clonotype. A much more abundant neighbour one base away suggests this may be a read error. V is TRBV7-8 and J is TRBJ1-1; D is possibly TRBD1 (5 bases). This CDR3 comprises 12 residues. The V gene's germline CDR1 is SGHVS and CDR2 FQNEAQ. CDR3 amino acids: CANSFDSFEAFF. The CDR3, as DNA: TGTGCCAACAGCTTCGACAGTTTTGAAGCTTTCTTT.